This TCR beta chain was sequenced in a study of cytomegalovirus exposure and HLA in healthy donors. On this clone: Its specificity is unknown.

The study, taken as a whole, reports: Reportedly, TCR beta sequences accurately predicted HLA-A and HLA-B alleles in most subjects.

The germline V gene has CDR1 SEHNR and CDR2 FQNEAQ (reference sequence). Trimming took 6 bases from V and 2 from J; bases not matched to a gene: 12. This CDR3 comprises 17 residues. The PCR employed 60 Vbeta primers together with 13 Jbeta primers. Clones were read by immunoSEQ multiplex PCR, and TCRdb kept only the in-frame ones, dropping some. This repertoire comprises 35,000 to 45,000 clones; its ten largest clones make up under 5%. Source material: PBMCs. The gene calls are TRBV7-9 and TRBJ2-2; the match to TRBD1 covers 7 bases. This receptor was obtained from a male donor in good health and CMV-seronegative. CDR3 loop: CASSPIPGGPNTGELFF. DNA for the CDR3: TGTGCCAGCAGTCCGATCCCAGGGGGTCCCAACACCGGGGAGCTGTTTTTT.